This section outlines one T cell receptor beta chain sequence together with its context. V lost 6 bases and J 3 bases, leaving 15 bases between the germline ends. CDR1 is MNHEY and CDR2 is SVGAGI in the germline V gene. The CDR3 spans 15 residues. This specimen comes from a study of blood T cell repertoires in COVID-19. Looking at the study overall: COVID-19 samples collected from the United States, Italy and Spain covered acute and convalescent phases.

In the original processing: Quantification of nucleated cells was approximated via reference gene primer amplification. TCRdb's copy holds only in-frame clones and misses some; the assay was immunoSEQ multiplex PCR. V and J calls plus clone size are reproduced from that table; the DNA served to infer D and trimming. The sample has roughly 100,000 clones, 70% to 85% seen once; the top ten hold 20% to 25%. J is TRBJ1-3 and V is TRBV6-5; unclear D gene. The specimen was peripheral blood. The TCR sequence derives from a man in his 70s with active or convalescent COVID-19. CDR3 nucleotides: TGTGCCAGCAGCCTGCGAGGAGAAAGTGGAAACACCATATATTTT. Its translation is CASSLRGESGNTIYF.